The clone carrying this T cell receptor beta chain was observed a few times. Produced via immunoSEQ multiplex PCR; TCRdb's table is partial and in-frame only. The sample shows 140,000 to 150,000 clones, approximately 87% of them seen only once. The V gene's germline CDR1 is SGHVS and CDR2 FQNEAQ. Deletions cut 5 bases from V and 6 bases from J, with 17 bases between. The CDR3 is made up of 15 amino acids. This sample was taken from a study of blood T cell repertoires in COVID-19. This TCR derives from a man aged 55 to 70 who had recovered from COVID-19. The material sequenced was PBMCs or T cells enriched from blood (not recorded which). The chain employs TRBV7-8 and TRBJ1-5, with a tentative D call TRBD1 (5 bases). The CDR3 nucleotides read TGTGCCAGCAGCCCGGGAAGAGCGGGGGTTCAGCCCCAGCATTTT. As protein: CASSPGRAGVQPQHF.